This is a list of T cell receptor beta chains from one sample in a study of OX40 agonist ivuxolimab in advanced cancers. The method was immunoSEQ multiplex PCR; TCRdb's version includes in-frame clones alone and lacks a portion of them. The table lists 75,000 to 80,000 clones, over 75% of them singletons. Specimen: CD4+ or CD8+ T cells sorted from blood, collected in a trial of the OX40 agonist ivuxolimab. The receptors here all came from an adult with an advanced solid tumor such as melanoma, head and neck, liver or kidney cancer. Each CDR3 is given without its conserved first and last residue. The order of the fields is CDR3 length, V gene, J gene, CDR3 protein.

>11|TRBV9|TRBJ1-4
ASGRGTNEKLF
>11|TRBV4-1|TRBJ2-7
ASSQGYVYEQY
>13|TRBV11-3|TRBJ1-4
ASSLGAGTNEKLF
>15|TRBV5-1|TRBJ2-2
ASNSGVGSGLFGELF
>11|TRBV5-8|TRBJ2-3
ASTQLATDTQY
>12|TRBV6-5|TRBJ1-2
ASSYGRTGYGYT
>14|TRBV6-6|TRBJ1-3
ASSWGGGSSGNTIY
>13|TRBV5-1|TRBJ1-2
ASSLSQGGSYGYT
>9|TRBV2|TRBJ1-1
ASSPQAEAF
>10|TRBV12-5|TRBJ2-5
ASGPGQGTQY
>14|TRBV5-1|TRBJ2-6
ASSLASLGAQNVLT
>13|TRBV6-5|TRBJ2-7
ASSYVRDSSYEQY
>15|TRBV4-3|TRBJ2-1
ASSPQQGPSSYNEQF
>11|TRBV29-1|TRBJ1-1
SVATGGETEAF
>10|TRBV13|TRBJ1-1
ASSSGGTEAF
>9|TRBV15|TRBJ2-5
ATSPGTTQY
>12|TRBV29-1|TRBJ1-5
SAKTGTGDQPQH
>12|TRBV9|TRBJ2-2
ASSAQGNTGELF
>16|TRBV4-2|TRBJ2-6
ASSRRLGPSSGANVLT
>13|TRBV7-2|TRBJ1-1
ASRPISGLNTEAF
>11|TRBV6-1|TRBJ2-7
ASSDRKRYEQY
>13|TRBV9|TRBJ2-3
ASSGGAWVADTQY
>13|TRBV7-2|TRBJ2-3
ASSLRRGVQDTQY
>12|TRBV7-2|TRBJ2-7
ASSLVRGSYEQY
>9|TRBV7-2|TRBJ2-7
ASSSGVIKY
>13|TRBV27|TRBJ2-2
ASRGGDFRTGELF
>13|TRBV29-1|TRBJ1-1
SVVDRGLVGTEAF
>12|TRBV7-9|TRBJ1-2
ASSLWGETVGYT
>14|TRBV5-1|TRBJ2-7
ASSLGRDRVHYEQY
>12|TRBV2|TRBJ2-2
ASRAGDRTGELF
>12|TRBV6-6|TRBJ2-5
ASSYPGQGETQY
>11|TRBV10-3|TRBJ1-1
AINAHRNTEAF
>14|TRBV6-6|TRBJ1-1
ASSYGQGRGGTEAF
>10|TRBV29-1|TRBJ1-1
SVGQVNTEAF
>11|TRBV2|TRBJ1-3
ASKEVSGNTIY
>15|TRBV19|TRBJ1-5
ASSMGFLGRSNQPQH
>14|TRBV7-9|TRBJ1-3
ASSTRQASSGNTIY
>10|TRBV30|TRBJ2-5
AWSVLFETQY
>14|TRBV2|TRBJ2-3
ASSKLAGGLGDTQY
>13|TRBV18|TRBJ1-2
ASSPYGTGDNDYT